The TCR beta chain described here comes from a study of early T cells in non-severe SARS-CoV-2 infection. TCRdb re-called the 5' RACE reads with MiXCR, one entry per CDR3 protein. The sample holds about 71,000 distinct CDR3 sequences, 12% to 15% seen once. This clonotype occurred many times. The CDR3 consists of 17 residues. Trimming removed 8 bases from V and 9 bases from J, with 26 bases in between. Germline CDR1 is MNHEY and CDR2 is SVGAGI. The rearrangement uses TRBV6-5 and TRBJ1-6; possibly TRBD1 for D (6 bases). The clonotype was recovered from an adult who was a healthcare worker with PCR-confirmed SARS-CoV-2 infection or an uninfected control (not recorded which). What was sequenced was whole blood. Here the CDR3 DNA reads TGTGCCAGCCGGCTCGCGGCGGGGGGCATTGGTAGTTCACCCCTCCACTTT. This gives the protein CASRLAAGGIGSSPLHF.